These 5 T cell receptor beta chains came from one sample sequenced in a study of regulatory T cells in long-lasting Graves disease (dated by TCRdb to about 2021). Library method: multiplex PCR. For sequencing, an Illumina HiSeq 4000 was employed. iRepertoire HTBI primers and Arm-PCR amplification of CDR3 regions were used to construct TCR beta libraries. In TCRdb, the public reads were trimmed at Q25 with fastp and aligned with MiXCR, with productive beta chains retained. Rows with one shared CDR3 protein collapse into an entry with the most common genes and DNA. This sample gives about 530,000 distinct CDR3 sequences in total; roughly 16% of them show up just once. The top ten constitute more than 20% of the sample. This specimen's time point label, per the study, means: newly diagnosed GD, antithyroid drugs for less than 3 months. For both TCR sequencing and RNA sequencing, RNA was extracted from PBMCs using TRIzol.

This sample was also put to use in a study of T cells in Graves' hyperthyroidism and ophthalmopathy.

This specimen consisted of peripheral blood mononuclear cells (PBMCs), obtained at new diagnosis, from a patient treated with antithyroid drugs. Receptor source: a woman aged 35 to 60 with Graves disease. Donor details come from another sample of the same person, matched by shared clones.

This clonotype was seen many times. V gene TRBV28 combines with J gene TRBJ1-1; D is ambiguous. With 6 bases removed from V and 0 bases from J, the gap between germline ends came to 8 bases. In germline, CDR1 is MDHEN, CDR2 SYDVKM. The CDR3 loop spans 13 amino acids. DNA of the CDR3: TGTGCCAGCAGCTTGGCGTTGAACACTGAAGCTTTCTTT. This sequence encodes CASSLALNTEAFF.

This clonotype was seen many times. V is TRBV18 and J is TRBJ2-7; D could derive from TRBD1 or TRBD2 (5 bases each). The V end lost 3 bases, the J end lost 5 bases, and 11 bases lay between the germline ends. The CDR3 length is 13 residues. Germline V gives CDR1 KGHSH, CDR2 LQKENI. The CDR3: CASSPDQGHEQYF. CDR3 sequence (DNA): TGTGCCAGCTCACCGGATCAGGGACACGAGCAGTACTTC. Filled out from reference TRBV18 and TRBJ2-7, the complete variable domain reads NAGVMQNPRHLVRRRGQEARLRCSPMKGHSHVYWYRQLPEEGLKFMVYLQKENIIDESGMPKERFSAEFPKEGPSILRIQQVVRGDSAAYFCASSPDQGHEQYFGPGTRLTVT.

The J gene is TRBJ2-7, the V gene TRBV7-3, with 11 bases lining up with TRBD2. This CDR3 region has 16 residues. Trimming took 6 bases from V and 1 from J; bases not matched to a gene: 8. Looked up from germline, CDR1 is SGHTA and CDR2 is FQGTGA. The CDR3 DNA is TGTGCCAGCAGTCTTAGCGGGGGGGCCTCATCCTACGAGCAGTACTTC. Its protein product is CASSLSGGASSYEQYF.

V gene TRBV18 combines with J gene TRBJ2-1, with 9 positions matching TRBD2. Germline V lookup: CDR1 KGHSH, CDR2 LQKENI. CDR3 size: 16 residues. V shed 2 bases, J shed 4 bases, and the junction held 6 bases outside the gene matches. The CDR3 DNA sequence: TGTGCCAGCTCACCAGTTTCGGGACTAGCTTACAATGAGCAGTTCTTC. This gives the protein CASSPVSGLAYNEQFF.

This clonotype was observed at least ten times. The chain carries TRBV5-1 and TRBJ1-3, with D tentatively TRBD1 (5 bases). The CDR3 extends over 19 amino acids. CDR1 and CDR2 from the germline V gene are SGHRS and YFSETQ. Trimming removed 4 bases from V and 0 bases from J, with 23 bases in between. In nucleotides, the CDR3 is TGCGCCAGCAGCACGGCCGGGACGGCAGCCCCAATCTCTGGAAACACCATATATTTT. Protein: CASSTAGTAAPISGNTIYF.